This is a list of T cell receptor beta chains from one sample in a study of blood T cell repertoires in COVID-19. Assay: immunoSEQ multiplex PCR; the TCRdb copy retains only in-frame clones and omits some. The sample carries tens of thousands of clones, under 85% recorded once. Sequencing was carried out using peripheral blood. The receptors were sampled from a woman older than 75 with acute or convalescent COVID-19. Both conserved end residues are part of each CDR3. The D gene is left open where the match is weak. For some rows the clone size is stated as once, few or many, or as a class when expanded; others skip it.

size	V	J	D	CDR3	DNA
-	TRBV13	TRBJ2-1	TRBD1	CASSAGTGTYNEQFF	TGTGCCAGCAGCGCCGGGACAGGGACCTACAATGAGCAGTTCTTC
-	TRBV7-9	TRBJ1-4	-	CASSLDPGLKEKLFF	TGTGCCAGCAGCTTAGATCCAGGTCTGAAAGAAAAACTGTTTTTT
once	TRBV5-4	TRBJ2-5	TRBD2	CASSFSGSGVETQYF	TGTGCCAGCAGCTTCAGCGGGAGCGGGGTAGAGACCCAGTACTTC
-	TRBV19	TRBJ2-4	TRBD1	CASSGTGVLAKNIQYF	TGTGCCAGTAGTGGTACAGGGGTTTTGGCCAAAAACATTCAGTACTTC
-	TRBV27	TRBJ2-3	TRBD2	CASSFAGVGRASGRYTQYF	TGTGCCAGCAGTTTCGCTGGGGTGGGCCGGGCTAGCGGGAGGTATACGCAGTATTTT
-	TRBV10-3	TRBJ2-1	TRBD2	CAISAVASGSNEQFF	TGTGCCATCAGTGCTGTGGCTAGCGGGAGTAATGAGCAGTTCTTC
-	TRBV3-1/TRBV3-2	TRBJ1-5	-	CASSQGPGSNQPQHF	TGTGCCAGCAGCCAAGGCCCAGGTAGCAATCAGCCCCAGCATTTT
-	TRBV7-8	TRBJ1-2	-	CASSPGEGRFLGYTF	TGTGCCAGCAGCCCTGGGGAGGGGAGATTCTTGGGCTACACCTTC
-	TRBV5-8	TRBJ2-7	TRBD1	CASSLGQGKIVEQYF	TGTGCCAGCAGCTTGGGACAGGGGAAGATTGTCGAGCAGTACTTC
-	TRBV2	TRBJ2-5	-	CASLQGQETQYF	TGTGCCAGTTTACAGGGACAAGAGACCCAGTACTTC
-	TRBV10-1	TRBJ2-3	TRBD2	CASSGVSSGITDTQYF	TGCGCCAGCAGTGGGGTCTCGAGCGGGATAACAGATACGCAGTATTTT
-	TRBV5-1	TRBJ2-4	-	CASSSTGAKNIQYF	TGCGCCAGCAGCTCGACAGGAGCCAAAAACATTCAGTACTTC
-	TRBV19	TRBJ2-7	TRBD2	CASSFSGNYEQYF	TGTGCCAGTAGCTTTAGCGGGAACTACGAGCAGTACTTC
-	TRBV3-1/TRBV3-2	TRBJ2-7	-	CASSHIGQNSYEQYF	TGTGCCAGCAGCCATATTGGACAGAACTCCTACGAGCAGTACTTC
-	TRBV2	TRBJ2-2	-	CASSEAGLNTGELFF	TGTGCCAGCAGTGAAGCAGGACTCAACACCGGGGAGCTGTTTTTT
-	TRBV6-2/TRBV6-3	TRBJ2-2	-	CASTPDFTGELFF	TGTGCCAGCACCCCGGACTTCACCGGGGAGCTGTTTTTT
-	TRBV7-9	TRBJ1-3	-	CASSLVAGPSGNTIYF	TGTGCCAGCAGCTTAGTCGCAGGCCCCTCTGGAAACACCATATATTTT
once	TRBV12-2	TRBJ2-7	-	CASRLVRGDSYEQYF	TGTGCAAGTCGCTTAGTTCGCGGGGATTCCTACGAGCAGTACTTC
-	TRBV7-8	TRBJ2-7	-	CASSLSQVVYEQYF	TGTGCCAGCAGCTTAAGTCAGGTTGTCTACGAGCAGTACTTC
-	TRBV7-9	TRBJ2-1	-	CASEGQGGNEQFF	TGTGCCAGCGAAGGGCAGGGAGGCAATGAGCAGTTCTTC
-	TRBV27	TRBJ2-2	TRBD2	CASRSLAGGRNTGELFF	TGTGCCAGCAGATCGCTAGCGGGAGGGCGGAACACCGGGGAGCTGTTTTTT
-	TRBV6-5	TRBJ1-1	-	CASSPVTGGDTEAFF	TGTGCCAGCAGTCCAGTAACAGGCGGGGACACTGAAGCTTTCTTT
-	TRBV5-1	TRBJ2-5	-	CASSYGGADQETQYF	TGCGCCAGCAGCTATGGAGGAGCGGACCAAGAGACCCAGTACTTC
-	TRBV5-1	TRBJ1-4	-	CASSTSTGRSGLDEKLFF	TGCGCCAGCAGTACGTCAACTGGACGGTCGGGGTTAGATGAAAAACTGTTTTTT
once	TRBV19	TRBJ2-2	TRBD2	CASSSGRANTGELFF	TGTGCCAGTAGTAGCGGGAGGGCGAACACCGGGGAGCTGTTTTTT
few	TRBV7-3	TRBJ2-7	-	CASSHSPGSSYEQYF	TGTGCCAGCAGTCATTCTCCAGGCAGCTCCTACGAGCAGTACTTC
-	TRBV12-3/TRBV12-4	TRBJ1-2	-	CASMEAGGYTF	TGTGCCAGCATGGAGGCGGGGGGCTACACCTTC
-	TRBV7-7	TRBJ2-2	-	CASSLKVDSVVAGELFF	TGTGCCAGCAGCTTAAAGGTGGACTCAGTTGTCGCCGGGGAGCTGTTTTTT
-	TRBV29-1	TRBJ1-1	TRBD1	CSVRTGSVTEAFF	TGCAGCGTCCGGACAGGGTCTGTCACTGAAGCTTTCTTT
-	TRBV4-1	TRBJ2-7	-	CASSHPSAGRNSYEQYF	TGCGCCAGCAGCCACCCATCGGCGGGGCGTAACTCCTACGAGCAGTACTTC
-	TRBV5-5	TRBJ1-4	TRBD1	CASSWDSYNEKLFF	TGTGCCAGCAGCTGGGACAGTTATAATGAAAAACTGTTTTTT
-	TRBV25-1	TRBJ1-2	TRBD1	CASRDRDYGYTF	TGTGCCAGCAGGGACAGGGATTATGGCTACACCTTC
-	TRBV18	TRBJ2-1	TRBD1	CASSPTGTGVSNEQFF	TGTGCCAGCTCACCTACCGGGACAGGGGTTTCCAATGAGCAGTTCTTC
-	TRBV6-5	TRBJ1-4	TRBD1	CARGDREKLFF	TGTGCCAGAGGGGACAGGGAGAAACTGTTTTTT
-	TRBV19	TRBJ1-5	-	CASSIAGFEQPQHF	TGTGCCAGTAGTATCGCAGGGTTCGAGCAGCCCCAGCATTTT
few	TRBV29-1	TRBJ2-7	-	CSVGQGGAYEQYF	TGCAGCGTTGGGCAGGGTGGGGCCTACGAGCAGTACTTC
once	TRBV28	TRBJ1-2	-	CASFPGGYGYTF	TGTGCCAGCTTCCCCGGGGGATATGGCTACACCTTC
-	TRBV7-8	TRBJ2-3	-	CASTPNPRTDTQYF	TGTGCCAGCACCCCTAACCCCCGCACAGATACGCAGTATTTT
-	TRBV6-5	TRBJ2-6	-	CASSYWETGANVLTF	TGTGCCAGCAGTTACTGGGAGACGGGGGCCAACGTCCTGACTTTC
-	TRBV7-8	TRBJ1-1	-	CASSLLREGSEAFF	TGTGCCAGCAGCTTATTGCGGGAGGGCTCCGAAGCTTTCTTT
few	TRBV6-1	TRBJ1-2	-	CASSEEEGFNYGYTF	TGTGCCAGCAGTGAAGAGGAGGGCTTTAACTATGGCTACACCTTC
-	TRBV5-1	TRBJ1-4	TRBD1	CASGSTGQNNEKLFF	TGCGCCAGTGGCTCGACAGGGCAGAATAATGAAAAACTGTTTTTT
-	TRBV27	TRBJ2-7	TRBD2	CASRGSGTSGMKEQYF	TGTGCCAGCAGAGGATCGGGGACTAGCGGGATGAAAGAGCAGTACTTC
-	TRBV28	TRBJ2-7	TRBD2	CASRGGGSGRPYEQYF	TGTGCCAGCAGGGGGGGCGGTAGCGGGAGACCCTACGAGCAGTACTTC
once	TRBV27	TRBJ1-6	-	CASSTGTSGAHF	TGTGCCAGCAGTACCGGGACGTCAGGGGCCCACTTT
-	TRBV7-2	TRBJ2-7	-	CASSSSGEQYF	TGTGCCAGCAGCTCCTCGGGCGAGCAGTACTTC
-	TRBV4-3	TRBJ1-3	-	CASSQGTNSGNTIYF	TGCGCCAGCAGCCAAGGAACAAACTCTGGAAACACCATATATTTT
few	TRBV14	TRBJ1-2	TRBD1	CASSRSPGQGTSIYGYTF	TGTGCCAGCAGCCGGAGCCCGGGACAGGGGACGTCAATCTATGGCTACACCTTC
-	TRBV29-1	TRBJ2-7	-	CSVANTGFYEQYF	TGCAGCGTTGCCAATACAGGGTTTTACGAGCAGTACTTC
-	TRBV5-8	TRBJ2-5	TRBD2	CASTPGLAGQETQYF	TGTGCCAGCACCCCGGGACTAGCGGGGCAAGAGACCCAGTACTTC
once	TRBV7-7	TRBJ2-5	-	CASSLGAPGQATQYF	TGTGCTAGCAGCTTAGGAGCGCCAGGGCAGGCGACCCAGTACTTC
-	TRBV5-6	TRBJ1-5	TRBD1	CASSLVSGGSNQPQHF	TGTGCCAGCAGCTTGGTGTCAGGGGGAAGCAATCAGCCCCAGCATTTT
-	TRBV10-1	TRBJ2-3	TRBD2	CASSDPSGRGGTDTQYF	TGCGCCAGCAGTGATCCTAGCGGGAGAGGAGGCACAGATACGCAGTATTTT